The rows below give T cell receptor beta chains drawn from one sample of a study of blood T cell repertoires in COVID-19. The assay was immunoSEQ multiplex PCR, and TCRdb's table has in-frame clones only and misses some. Seen here are around 76,000 clones, approximately 85% observed once, and the top ten hold under 6%. Sequencing was carried out using peripheral blood. The receptors come from a man older than 75 with acute or convalescent COVID-19. Both conserved end residues are part of each CDR3. The D gene is left open where the match is weak. Part of the rows lack a size; the others show once, few, many or a class for expanded clones.

TRBV28	TRBJ2-3	.	.	13	CASSKSGADTQYF	TGTGCCAGCAGCAAGTCAGGGGCAGATACGCAGTATTTT
TRBV27	TRBJ1-6	.	TRBD1	13	CASGTGPDSPLHF	TGTGCCAGCGGGACAGGGCCTGATTCACCCCTCCACTTT
TRBV7-2	TRBJ2-3	.	TRBD2	16	CASSFGLAGLQGTQYF	TGTGCCAGCAGCTTCGGACTAGCGGGCCTACAGGGTACGCAGTATTTT
TRBV5-1	TRBJ2-2	few	TRBD2	16	CASSFQAAGGSGELFF	TGCGCCAGCAGCTTTCAGGCAGCGGGAGGTTCCGGGGAGCTGTTTTTT
TRBV24-1	TRBJ1-2	once	.	12	CATSDRVNGYTF	TGTGCCACCAGTGACAGGGTAAATGGCTACACCTTC
TRBV18	TRBJ1-1	few	.	13	CASSPTENTEAFF	TGTGCCAGCTCACCAACTGAGAACACTGAAGCTTTCTTT
TRBV7-2	TRBJ2-2	.	.	13	CASIPQIDGELFF	TGTGCCAGCATCCCTCAGATTGACGGGGAGCTGTTTTTT
TRBV5-1	TRBJ2-5	few	TRBD2	15	CASSLDGGRTETQYF	TGCGCCAGCAGCTTGGACGGCGGGAGGACAGAGACCCAGTACTTC
TRBV27	TRBJ1-2	.	.	12	CASKTAQYGYTF	TGTGCCAGCAAGACAGCACAATATGGCTACACCTTC
TRBV19	TRBJ2-1	.	.	14	CASSRESSYNEQFF	TGTGCCAGTAGCCGGGAGAGCTCCTACAATGAGCAGTTCTTC
TRBV30	TRBJ1-2	.	.	14	CAWSVPGQVYGYTF	TGTGCCTGGAGTGTACCGGGACAAGTATATGGCTACACCTTC
TRBV5-1	TRBJ2-3	.	.	18	CASSLEPSSGSSTDTQYF	TGCGCCAGCAGCTTAGAACCGTCGTCCGGGAGTAGCACAGATACGCAGTATTTT
TRBV10-1	TRBJ2-7	once	TRBD2	15	CASSEVGTSDYEQYF	TGCGCCAGCAGTGAGGTGGGGACTAGCGACTACGAGCAGTACTTC
TRBV4-1	TRBJ2-7	.	.	17	CASSQEALGLYTYEQYF	TGCGCCAGCAGCCAAGAGGCACTGGGACTCTACACCTACGAGCAGTACTTC
TRBV7-9	TRBJ2-5	.	.	15	CASSPTNPVQETQYF	TGTGCCAGCAGCCCAACAAACCCTGTCCAAGAGACCCAGTACTTC
TRBV28	TRBJ1-3	.	TRBD1	16	CASSPRTGKSGNTIYF	TGTGCCAGCAGCCCTCGGACAGGCAAGTCTGGAAACACCATATATTTT
TRBV18	TRBJ1-4	.	.	15	CASSPQGSRNEKLFF	TGTGCCAGCTCCCCGCAGGGCTCTCGTAATGAAAAACTGTTTTTT
TRBV2	TRBJ1-2	.	TRBD1	14	CASIRDRNNYGYTF	TGTGCCAGCATCAGGGACAGGAACAACTATGGCTACACCTTC
TRBV2	TRBJ2-1	.	TRBD2	14	CASSGRGIYNEQFF	TGTGCCAGCAGTGGGCGGGGGATTTACAATGAGCAGTTCTTC
TRBV5-4	TRBJ2-1	.	TRBD2	16	CASSLAGGGVYNEQFF	TGTGCCAGCAGCTTGGCTGGCGGGGGGGTGTACAATGAGCAGTTCTTC
TRBV5-4	TRBJ2-1	.	TRBD2	16	CASSTGTSGRGNEQFF	TGTGCCAGCAGCACCGGGACTAGCGGGAGGGGTAATGAGCAGTTCTTC
TRBV12-5	TRBJ2-1	once	TRBD1	15	CASGPGQSSYNEQFF	TGTGCTAGTGGTCCGGGACAGAGCTCCTACAATGAGCAGTTCTTC
TRBV19	TRBJ2-1	.	.	17	CASSIPTGPGAYNEQFF	TGTGCCAGTAGTATCCCGACAGGACCCGGGGCCTACAATGAGCAGTTCTTC
TRBV7-9	TRBJ1-6	once	TRBD1	16	CASSRGQGDYNSPLHF	TGTGCCAGCAGCCGGGGACAGGGGGATTATAATTCACCCCTCCACTTT
TRBV11-2	TRBJ2-3	.	TRBD2	15	CASSLATWAGGTQYF	TGTGCCAGCAGCTTAGCAACATGGGCGGGAGGTACGCAGTATTTT
TRBV4-1	TRBJ2-2	.	TRBD2	15	CASSLGRARTGELFF	TGCGCCAGCAGCCTTGGGAGGGCCCGCACCGGGGAGCTGTTTTTT
TRBV30	TRBJ2-7	few	TRBD1	14	CACSRDRGVYEQYF	TGTGCCTGTAGCCGGGACAGGGGTGTTTACGAGCAGTACTTC
TRBV7-8	TRBJ1-2	.	TRBD1	17	CASSLNAVGQLNYGYTF	TGTGCCAGCAGCTTAAACGCAGTGGGACAGCTTAACTATGGCTACACCTTC
TRBV5-4	TRBJ2-1	once	.	11	CASSFTNEQFF	TGTGCCAGCAGCTTCACTAATGAGCAGTTCTTC
TRBV6-1	TRBJ2-7	.	.	15	CASSDRGRFSYEQYF	TGTGCCAGCAGTGACAGGGGGAGGTTTTCCTACGAGCAGTACTTC
TRBV19	TRBJ2-6	.	TRBD1	18	CASSIAGQGSAGANVLTF	TGTGCCAGTAGTATAGCGGGACAGGGGAGTGCTGGGGCCAACGTCCTGACTTTC
TRBV5-8	TRBJ1-3	.	.	14	CASSFVGRGNTIYF	TGTGCCAGCAGCTTCGTTGGCAGGGGAAACACCATATATTTT
TRBV6-5	TRBJ2-7	.	TRBD1	12	CATKTGTYEQYF	TGTGCCACCAAGACAGGGACCTACGAGCAGTACTTC
TRBV18	TRBJ2-1	.	TRBD2	20	CASSPPRGLAGVGSYNEQFF	TGTGCCAGCTCACCACCGAGGGGACTAGCGGGAGTAGGTTCCTACAATGAGCAGTTCTTC
TRBV4-2	TRBJ2-3	.	.	13	CASSQDRVDTQYF	TGTGCCAGCAGCCAAGATCGGGTAGATACGCAGTATTTT
TRBV5-1	TRBJ1-3	.	TRBD1	18	CASSSQPRGQGFGNTIYF	TGCGCCAGCAGCTCACAACCAAGGGGACAGGGTTTCGGAAACACCATATATTTT
TRBV7-8	TRBJ1-6	many	.	16	CASSASGFSYNSPLHF	TGTGCCAGCAGCGCCTCAGGGTTCTCCTATAATTCACCCCTCCACTTT
TRBV28	TRBJ2-7	.	.	16	CASSPRGAGAAYEQYF	TGTGCCAGCAGTCCCAGGGGTGCGGGAGCAGCTTACGAGCAGTACTTC
TRBV7-8	TRBJ1-1	.	TRBD1	15	CASSTGTGLNTEAFF	TGTGCCAGCAGCACCGGGACAGGATTGAACACTGAAGCTTTCTTT
TRBV5-8	TRBJ1-6	.	.	15	CASSPVVGAGSPLHF	TGTGCCAGCAGCCCGGTCGTGGGCGCCGGTTCACCCCTCCACTTT
TRBV11-2	TRBJ1-1	.	.	15	CASSLGPAMNTEAFF	TGTGCCAGCAGCTTAGGTCCAGCGATGAACACTGAAGCTTTCTTT
TRBV7-2	TRBJ1-6	.	.	15	CASSQLGGVNSPLHF	TGTGCCAGCAGCCAGCTGGGGGGGGTAAATTCACCCCTCCACTTT
TRBV7-2	TRBJ1-1	.	.	14	CASSVQSLNTEAFF	TGTGCCAGCAGCGTCCAGTCGTTGAACACTGAAGCTTTCTTT
TRBV11-2	TRBJ1-4	.	TRBD1	15	CASSSGQGRREKLFF	TGTGCCAGCAGCTCAGGACAGGGGAGAAGAGAAAAACTGTTTTTT
TRBV29-1	TRBJ2-7	.	.	12	CSVQTGTHEQYF	TGCAGCGTTCAGACAGGTACACACGAGCAGTACTTC